This TCR beta chain appears in the sequencing data of a study of early T cells in non-severe SARS-CoV-2 infection. Trimming at V came to 5 bases and at J to 7 bases, leaving 8 bases not matched to a gene. The V gene's germline CDR1 is SGHTA and CDR2 FQGTGA. The CDR3 is 14 residues long. General study findings and limits: VDJdb matching, biased toward anti-spike CD8 responses, missed private and CD4 specificities.

Researchers tagged individual cDNA molecules with unique molecular identifiers. A single record per CDR3 protein comes from TCRdb applying MiXCR to the 5' RACE reads. The sample holds about 83,000 distinct CDR3 sequences; about 12% are singletons and the top ten take more than 6.5%. Only a few counts were recorded for this clonotype. No antigen is known for it. The sequence derives from an adult who was a healthcare worker with PCR-confirmed SARS-CoV-2 infection or an uninfected control (not recorded which). Input material: whole blood. V and J are TRBV7-3 and TRBJ2-5, with 9 bases that match TRBD2. The CDR3 DNA sequence: TGTGCCAGCAGCGAAGGACTAGCGAAGGGGACCCAGTACTTC. Its translation: CASSEGLAKGTQYF.